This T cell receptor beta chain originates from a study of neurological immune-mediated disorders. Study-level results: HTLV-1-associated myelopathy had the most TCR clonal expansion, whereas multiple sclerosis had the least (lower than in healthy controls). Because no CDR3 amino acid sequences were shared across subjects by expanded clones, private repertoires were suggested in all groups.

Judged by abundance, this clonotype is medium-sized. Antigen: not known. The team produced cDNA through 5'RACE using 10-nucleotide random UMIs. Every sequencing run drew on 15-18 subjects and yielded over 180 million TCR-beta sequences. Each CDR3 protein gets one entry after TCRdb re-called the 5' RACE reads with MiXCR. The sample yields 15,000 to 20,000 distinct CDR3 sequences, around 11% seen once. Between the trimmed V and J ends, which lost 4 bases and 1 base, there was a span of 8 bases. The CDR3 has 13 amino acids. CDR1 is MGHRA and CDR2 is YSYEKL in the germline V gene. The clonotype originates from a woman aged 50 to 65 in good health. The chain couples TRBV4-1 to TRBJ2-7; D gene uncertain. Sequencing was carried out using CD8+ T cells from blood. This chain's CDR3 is CASSPTPSYEQYF. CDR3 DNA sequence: TGCGCCAGCAGCCCGACTCCGTCCTACGAGCAGTACTTC.